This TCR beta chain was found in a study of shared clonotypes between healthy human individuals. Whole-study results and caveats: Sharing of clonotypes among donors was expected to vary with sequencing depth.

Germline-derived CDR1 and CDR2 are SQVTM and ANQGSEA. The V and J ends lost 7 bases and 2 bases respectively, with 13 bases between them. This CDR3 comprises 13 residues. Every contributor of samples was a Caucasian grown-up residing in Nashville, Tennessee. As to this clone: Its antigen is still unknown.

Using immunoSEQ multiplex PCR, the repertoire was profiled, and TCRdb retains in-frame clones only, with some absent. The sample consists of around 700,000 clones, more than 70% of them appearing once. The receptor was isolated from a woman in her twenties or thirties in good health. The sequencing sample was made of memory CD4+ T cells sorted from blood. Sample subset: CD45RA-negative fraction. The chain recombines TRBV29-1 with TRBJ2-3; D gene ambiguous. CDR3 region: CSGGGENTDTQYF. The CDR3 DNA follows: TGCAGCGGGGGTGGAGAAAACACAGATACGCAGTATTTT.